This record covers a single T cell receptor beta chain. The sample originates from a study of blood T cell repertoires in COVID-19. The wider study: Researchers got acute and convalescent COVID-19 samples from the United States, Italy and Spain. Sample material is recorded as cDNA or gDNA derived from T cells, B-cell-depleted T cells, or PBMCs.

Deletions cut 4 bases from V and 4 bases from J, with 18 bases between. This CDR3 comprises 15 residues. From germline, CDR1 is SGHNT and CDR2 YYREEE (reference sequence). Original processing methods: Estimated nucleated cell counts came from reference gene primer amplification. The protocol was immunoSEQ multiplex PCR, while the TCRdb copy is restricted to in-frame clones and leaves out a portion. For V, J and clone size, that table is used; D and trimming come from the DNA. The sample records tens of thousands of clones, 85% to 90% being singletons. The material sequenced was peripheral blood. The TCR was taken from a woman aged 80 or over with active COVID-19. V usage is TRBV5-4 and J usage is TRBJ2-7; perhaps TRBD2 as D (5 bases). CDR3 sequence (DNA): TGTGCCAGCAGCCCCCCCGGTGAGCGGAGATACGAGCAGTACTTC. Its protein is CASSPPGERRYEQYF.